This T cell receptor (beta chain) was documented in a study of T-cell memory formation after mild COVID-19. Study-wide points: Contracting CD4+ clones lay largely in CM and EM, with CD8+ ones residing in EMRA. SARS-CoV-2 specificity of second-wave clones peaking day 37 was unconfirmed. A second wave expanding day 15 to 37 was CD4+-biased; contracting clones were balanced. Pre-infection memory showed some responding clones, and this suggested that cross-reactive memory joined.

TCRdb used MiXCR to reprocess the 5' RACE reads, holding one entry per CDR3 protein. The table records 200,000 to 250,000 distinct CDR3 sequences, roughly 9.4% of them present only once. To note about this clonotype: What it binds is unknown.

The length of the CDR3 is 14 residues. Looked up from germline, CDR1 is MNHNY and CDR2 is SVGAGI (reference sequence). With V trimmed by 6 bases and J by 3 bases, 7 bases remained unmatched. V gene TRBV6-6 combines with J gene TRBJ1-1, with TRBD1 matching 7 bases. The sequenced sample was PBMCs or a T cell subset sorted from them (not recorded which). This TCR was sampled from a man aged 18 to 35 who had mild COVID-19 (a few samples of this study predate the infection). Cell type and time point are not known. CDR3 in amino acids: CASSTSGGDTEAFF. CDR3 bases: TGTGCCAGCAGCACCTCAGGGGGGGACACTGAAGCTTTCTTT.